Shown below are 13 T cell receptor beta chains from a single sample sequenced in a study of T cells in Graves' hyperthyroidism and ophthalmopathy. Amplified regions were TCR beta CDR3 sequences from RNA transcripts. TCR CDR3 regions were first amplified by RT-PCR with HTBI primers. MiXCR was run by TCRdb on the multiplex PCR reads, yielding one entry per CDR3 protein. The table lists 370,000 or so distinct CDR3 sequences, roughly 13% of them singletons. Material for sequencing was blood. The receptor set was obtained from a man aged 25-45 years with Graves' hyperthyroidism that later progressed to Graves' ophthalmopathy.

The chain has TRBV13 and TRBJ1-5; no reliable D call. The CDR3 sequence is 16 residues long. Deletions cut 2 bases from V and 0 bases from J, with 11 bases between. Germline-derived CDR1 and CDR2 are PRHDT and FYEKMQ (reference sequence). CDR3 in DNA: TGTGCCAGCAGCTTACCCGGCCACCTTAGCAATCAGCCCCAGCATTTT. It translates to CASSLPGHLSNQPQHF.

The chain couples TRBV11-2 to TRBJ2-7, with TRBD2 matching 7 bases. This CDR3 has 18 residues. The trim removed 0 bases at V and 0 bases at J, leaving 11 bases unmatched. The germline V gene has CDR1 SGHAT and CDR2 FQNNGV. CDR3 in DNA: TGTGCCAGCAGCTTAGAATTGGGCGGGAGCGGCATCTCCTACGAGCAGTACTTC. It specifies CASSLELGGSGISYEQYF.

This clonotype was picked up many times. The chain links TRBV13 to TRBJ1-4, with D uncertain. CDR1 and CDR2 (germline): PRHDT, FYEKMQ (reference sequence). V lost 1 base and J lost 5, with 8 bases in between. The CDR3 has 14 residues. The CDR3 region is CASSLEGGNEKLFF. Written as DNA, the CDR3 is TGTGCCAGCAGCTTAGAAGGCGGGAATGAAAAACTGTTTTTT. The complete variable domain, with remaining parts taken from reference TRBV13 and TRBJ1-4, reads AAGVIQSPRHLIKEKRETATLKCYPIPRHDTVYWYQQGPGQDPQFLISFYEKMQSDKGSIPDRFSAQQFSDYHSELNMSSLELGDSALYFCASSLEGGNEKLFFGSGTQLSVL.

With respect to this clonotype: It may be a read error: a sequence one base away is much more abundant. This chain links TRBV15 with TRBJ1-2; D gene uncertain. CDR3 size: 14 residues. Germline V lookup: CDR1 LNHNV, CDR2 YYDKDF (reference sequence). The CDR3 is CAASRDQGPYGYTF. CDR3 bases: TGTGCCGCCAGCAGAGATCAAGGGCCCTATGGCTACACCTTC.

This clonotype was seen at least ten times. V is TRBV2 and J is TRBJ1-3; 9 nucleotides line up with TRBD1. CDR1 SNHLY and CDR2 FYNNEI come from the germline V gene. V lost 6 bases and J lost 1; bases outside the gene matches: 4. The CDR3 extends over 15 amino acids. CDR3 coding DNA: TGTGCCAGCAGCACGGGACAGGGTTCTGGAAACACCATATATTTT. Its translation is CASSTGQGSGNTIYF.

The chain has TRBV5-5 and TRBJ2-7; D possibly corresponds to TRBD2 (7 bases). Germline V gives CDR1 SGHKS, CDR2 YYEKEE (reference sequence). Trimming took 1 base from V and 2 from J, leaving 13 bases between them. The length of the CDR3 is 15 residues. CDR3 protein: CASSLLGGRPYEQYF. The CDR3 bases are TGTGCCAGCAGCTTGCTCGGGGGGCGTCCCTACGAGCAGTACTTC.

This clonotype has ten or more counts. This chain connects TRBV7-9 to TRBJ2-3, with 7 bases lining up with TRBD1. CDR1 and CDR2 from the germline V gene are SEHNR and FQNEAQ (reference sequence). The ends lost 1 base at V and 0 bases at J; junction bases unmatched: 1. The length of the CDR3 is 15 residues. CDR3: CASSLVTGSTDTQYF. CDR3 in DNA: TGTGCCAGCAGCTTAGTGACAGGGAGCACAGATACGCAGTATTTT.

This chain uses TRBV4-1 with TRBJ1-5; the D gene is possibly TRBD1 (5 bases). This CDR3 spans 14 amino acids. V was pared by 2 bases and J by 2 bases, with 7 bases between. CDR1 MGHRA and CDR2 YSYEKL come from the germline V gene. The CDR3 sequence is CASSQLQGNQPQHF. The CDR3 DNA is TGCGCCAGCAGCCAACTACAGGGCAATCAGCCCCAGCATTTT.

This clonotype has at least ten counts. The chain uses TRBV6-6 and TRBJ1-5, with D uncertain. Between the trimmed V and J ends, which lost 2 bases and 4 bases, there was a span of 12 bases. Germline loops: CDR1 MNHNY, CDR2 SVGAGI (reference sequence). CDR3 length equals 15 residues. CDR3 in DNA: TGTGCCAGCAGTTACGGTTACAGTCCTAATCAGCCCCAGCATTTT. Amino acids: CASSYGYSPNQPQHF.

This clonotype was observed at least ten times. The CDR3 DNA is TGTGCCAGCAGCGCGCGACGGCTAGACTACGAGCAGTACTTC. It yields the protein CASSARRLDYEQYF. This chain connects TRBV11-1 to TRBJ2-7; D uncertain. Trimming removed 5 bases from V and 3 bases from J, with 14 bases in between. The CDR3 length is 14 residues. The germline gives CDR1 SGHAT, CDR2 FQDESV (reference sequence).

The chain is built from TRBV20-1 and TRBJ2-7; TRBD2 is a possible D gene (5 bases). V shed 5 bases and J shed 3 bases, with 11 bases lying between them. Germline V lookup: CDR1 DFQATT, CDR2 SNEGSKA (reference sequence). The length of the CDR3 is 12 residues. CDR3 protein: CSALGINYEQYF. For the CDR3, the DNA is TGCAGTGCTCTCGGGATTAACTACGAGCAGTACTTC.

This clonotype was recorded many times. This chain links TRBV20-1 with TRBJ2-7; weak D call: TRBD2 (11 bases). With 1 base removed from V and 2 bases from J, the gap between germline ends came to 27 bases. The CDR3 runs to 19 residues. The germline CDR1 and CDR2 sequences are DFQATT and SNEGSKA (reference sequence). CDR3 sequence: CSARAVPGQGTSGTYEQYF. In DNA, the CDR3 is TGCAGTGCTAGAGCGGTGCCGGGACAGGGGACTAGCGGAACCTACGAGCAGTACTTC.

The chain joins TRBV19 to TRBJ1-5, with 7 nucleotides matching TRBD1. The trim removed 6 bases at V and 6 bases at J, leaving 11 bases unmatched. In germline, CDR1 is LNHDA, CDR2 SQIVND (reference sequence). The CDR3 sequence is 15 residues long. The CDR3 spells CASRPLQGSVQPQHF. The CDR3 nucleotides read TGTGCCAGTAGACCCCTACAGGGGTCCGTTCAGCCCCAGCATTTT.